These 8 T cell receptor beta chains were sequenced from one sample in a study of molecular identifiers for immune sequencing clone quantification. TCRdb itself ran the PCR reads through MiXCR, one entry per CDR3 protein. This repertoire shows roughly 100,000 distinct CDR3 sequences, 35% found once; its top ten account for approximately 9.8%. Specimen: naive CD8+ T cells from blood, with Jurkat cell RNA spiked in. The subset: FACS-sorted CD8+CD4-CCR7+CD45RA+ naive T cells. Source of these receptors: a human donor in good health. Some libraries in this study had Jurkat cell RNA spiked in.

For this clonotype: Because the CDR3 is missing its conserved closing phenylalanine or tryptophan, this is likely a read error. The CDR3 loop reads CASSSSGGAYEQYS. The CDR3 bases are TGTGCCAGCAGCTCCAGCGGGGGGGCCTACGAGCAGTACTCC. The gene calls are TRBV7-2 and TRBJ2-7, with 10 nucleotides matching TRBD2. The CDR3 length is 14 residues. Germline V CDR1 and CDR2: SGHTA, FQGNSA. V lost 4 bases and J lost 2; bases outside the gene matches: 2.

In the case of this clonotype: A junction end diverges from the germline sequence, so it may reflect a read error. The rearrangement joins TRBV7-3 to TRBJ2-1; the match to TRBD2 covers 9 bases. This CDR3 spans 15 amino acids. The V gene's germline CDR1 is SGHTA and CDR2 FQGTGA. In DNA, the CDR3 is TGTGACAGCAGCTATCTAGCGGGGATCTTTAATGAGCAGTTCTTC. This codes for CDSSYLAGIFNEQFF. Variable domain in full (rest from reference TRBV7-3 and TRBJ2-1): GAGVSQTPSNKVTEKGKYVELRCDPISGHTALYWYRQSLGQGPEFLIYFQGTGAADDSGLPNDRFFAVRPEGSVSTLKIQRTERGDSAVYLCDSSYLAGIFNEQFFGPGTRLTVL.

This clonotype appeared a few times. The J gene is TRBJ2-2, the V gene TRBV28; 7 bases line up with TRBD1. With V trimmed by 6 bases and J by 1 base, 5 bases remained unmatched. The CDR3 contains 15 residues. Germline loops: CDR1 MDHEN, CDR2 SYDVKM. In DNA form, the CDR3 reads TGTGCCAGCAGCCCCGGACAGGTGAACACCGGGGAGCTGTTTTTT. Protein sequence: CASSPGQVNTGELFF.

The V gene is TRBV29-1, the J gene TRBJ2-1, with D perhaps matching TRBD1 or TRBD2 (5 bases each). This CDR3 region has 14 residues. Germline V CDR1 and CDR2: SQVTM, ANQGSEA. Trimming left V 7 bases short and J 7 bases short, with 20 bases between. The CDR3 reads CSADGAPAANEQFF. The CDR3 DNA is TGCAGCGCCGATGGGGCTCCAGCGGCGAATGAGCAGTTCTTC.

A word on this clonotype: Its ends do not fully match the called genes, so a read error is possible. The gene calls are TRBV27 and TRBJ1-4; 10 bases are a match to TRBD1. Per germline, CDR1 MNHEY and CDR2 SMNVEV (reference sequence). The CDR3 runs to 15 residues. The CDR3 DNA is TGTGCCAGCAGTCTCCGGACAGGGGGATATGAAAAACTGCTTTTT. Residues: CASSLRTGGYEKLLF.

On this clonotype: The missing conserved phenylalanine or tryptophan at the end of this CDR3 makes a read error likely. This CDR3 reads CATSDGTPGGETQYI. The CDR3 nucleotides read TGTGCCACCAGTGATGGGACGCCTGGGGGAGAGACCCAGTACATC. The rearrangement uses TRBV24-1 and TRBJ2-5; D is perhaps TRBD1 or TRBD2 (5 bases each). The CDR3 spans 15 residues. Per the germline V gene, CDR1 is KGHDR and CDR2 is SFDVKD. The V end was cut by 3 bases, the J end by 4 bases, with 14 bases between.

This clonotype was seen many times. The V call is TRBV20-1, the J call TRBJ2-5; D perhaps matches TRBD2 (5 bases). V lost 1 base and J lost 5, with 11 bases in between. The germline V gene encodes CDR1 DFQATT and CDR2 SNEGSKA (reference sequence). The CDR3 contains 13 residues. The CDR3, as DNA: TGCAGTGCTAGAGGAAGCGGCCAGGAGACCCAGTACTTC. Translating gives CSARGSGQETQYF.

This chain uses TRBV19 with TRBJ2-1; TRBD2 aligns across 8 bases. Unmatched junction bases numbered 29, after V lost 5 bases and J lost 8 bases. CDR1 LNHDA and CDR2 SQIVND come from the germline V gene (reference sequence). This CDR3 has 21 amino acids. CDR3 sequence: CASSVRLSSYDKRELSHEQFF. Here the CDR3 DNA reads TGTGCCAGTAGTGTACGCCTCTCGTCCTACGACAAGCGGGAGCTTTCCCATGAGCAGTTCTTC.